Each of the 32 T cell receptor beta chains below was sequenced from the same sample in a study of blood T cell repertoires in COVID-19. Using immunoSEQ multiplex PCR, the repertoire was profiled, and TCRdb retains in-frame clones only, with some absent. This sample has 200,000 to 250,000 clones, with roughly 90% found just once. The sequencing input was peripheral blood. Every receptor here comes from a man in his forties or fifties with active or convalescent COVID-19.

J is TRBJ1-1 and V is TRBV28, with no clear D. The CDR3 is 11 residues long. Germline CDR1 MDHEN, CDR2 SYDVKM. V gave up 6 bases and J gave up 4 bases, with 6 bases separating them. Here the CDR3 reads CASRETTEAFF. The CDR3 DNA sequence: TGTGCCAGCAGGGAGACCACTGAAGCTTTCTTT.

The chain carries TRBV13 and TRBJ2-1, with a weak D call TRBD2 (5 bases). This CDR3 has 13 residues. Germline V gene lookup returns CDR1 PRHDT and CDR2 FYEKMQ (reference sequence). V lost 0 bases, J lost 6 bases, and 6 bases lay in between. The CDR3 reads CASSLGGGNEQFF. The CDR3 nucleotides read TGTGCCAGCAGCTTAGGAGGAGGCAATGAGCAGTTCTTC.

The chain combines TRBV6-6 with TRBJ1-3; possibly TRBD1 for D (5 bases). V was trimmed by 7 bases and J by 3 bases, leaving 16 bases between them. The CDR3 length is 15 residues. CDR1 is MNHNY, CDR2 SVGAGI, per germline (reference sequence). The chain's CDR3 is CASNRDSSYGNTIYF. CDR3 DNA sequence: TGTGCCAGCAATAGGGACTCCTCGTATGGAAACACCATATATTTT.

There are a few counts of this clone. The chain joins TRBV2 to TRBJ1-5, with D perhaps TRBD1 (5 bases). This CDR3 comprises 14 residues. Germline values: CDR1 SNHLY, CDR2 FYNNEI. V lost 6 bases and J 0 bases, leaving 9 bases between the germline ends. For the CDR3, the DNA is TGTGCCAGCAGGCCCGGGGGTAGCAATCAGCCCCAGCATTTT. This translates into CASRPGGSNQPQHF.

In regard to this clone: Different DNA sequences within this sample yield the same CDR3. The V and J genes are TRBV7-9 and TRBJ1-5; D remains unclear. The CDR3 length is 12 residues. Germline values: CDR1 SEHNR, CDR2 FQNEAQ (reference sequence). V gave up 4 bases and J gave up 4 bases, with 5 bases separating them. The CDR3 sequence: CASSSQNQPQHF. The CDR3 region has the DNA TGTGCCAGCAGCTCCCAAAATCAGCCCCAGCATTTT.

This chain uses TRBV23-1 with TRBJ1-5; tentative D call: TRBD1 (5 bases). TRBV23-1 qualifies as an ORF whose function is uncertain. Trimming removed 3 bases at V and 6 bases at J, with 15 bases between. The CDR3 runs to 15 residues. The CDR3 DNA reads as TGCGCCAGCAGTCAGCCGTCCAGGGTTCCTCAGCCCCAGCATTTT. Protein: CASSQPSRVPQPQHF.

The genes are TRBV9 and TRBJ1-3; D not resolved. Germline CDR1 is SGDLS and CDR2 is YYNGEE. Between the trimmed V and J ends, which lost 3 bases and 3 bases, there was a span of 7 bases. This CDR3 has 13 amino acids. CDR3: CASSGSLGNTIYF. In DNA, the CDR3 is TGTGCCAGCAGCGGAAGCCTTGGAAACACCATATATTTT.

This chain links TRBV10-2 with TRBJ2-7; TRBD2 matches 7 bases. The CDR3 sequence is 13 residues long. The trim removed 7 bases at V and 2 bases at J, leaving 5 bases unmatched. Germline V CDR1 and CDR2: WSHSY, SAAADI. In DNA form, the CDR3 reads TGCGCCAGCACCCCGCGGGGGACCTACGAGCAGTACTTC. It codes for CASTPRGTYEQYF.

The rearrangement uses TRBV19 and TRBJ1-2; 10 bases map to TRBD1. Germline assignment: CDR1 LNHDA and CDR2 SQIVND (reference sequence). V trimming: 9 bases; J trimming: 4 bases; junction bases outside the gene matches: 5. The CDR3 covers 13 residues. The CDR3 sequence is CASRRTGGYGYTF. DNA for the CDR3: TGTGCCAGCCGGCGGACAGGGGGCTATGGCTACACCTTC.

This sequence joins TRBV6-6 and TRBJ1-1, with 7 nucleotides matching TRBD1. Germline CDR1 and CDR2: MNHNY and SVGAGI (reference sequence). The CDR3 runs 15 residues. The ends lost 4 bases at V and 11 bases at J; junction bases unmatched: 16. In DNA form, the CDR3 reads TGTGCCAGCAGTTTCACAGGGGAGAAACAGGGTTTGGCTTTCTTT. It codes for CASSFTGEKQGLAFF.

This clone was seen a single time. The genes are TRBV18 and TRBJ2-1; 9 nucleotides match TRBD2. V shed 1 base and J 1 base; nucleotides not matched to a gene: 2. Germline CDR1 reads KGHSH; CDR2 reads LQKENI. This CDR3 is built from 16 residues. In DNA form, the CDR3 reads TGTGCCAGCTCACCACGCGGGAGGGATTCCTACAATGAGCAGTTCTTC. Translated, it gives CASSPRGRDSYNEQFF.

For the CDR3, the DNA is TGTGCCAGCAGTTCCTTCGGGACAGGGAACTATGGCTACACCTTC. Translating it yields CASSSFGTGNYGYTF. The chain uses TRBV6-5 and TRBJ1-2; 9 nucleotides match TRBD1. Germline CDR1 reads MNHEY; CDR2 reads SVGAGI. The CDR3 contains 15 residues. Trimming took 4 bases from V and 2 from J; bases not matched to a gene: 5.

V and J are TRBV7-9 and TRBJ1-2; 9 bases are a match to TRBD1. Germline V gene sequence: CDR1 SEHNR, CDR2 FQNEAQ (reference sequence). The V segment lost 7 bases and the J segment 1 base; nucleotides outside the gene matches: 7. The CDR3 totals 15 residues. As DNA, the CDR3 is TGTGCCAGCAACTCACAGGGGGCATTTAACTATGGCTACACCTTC. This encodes CASNSQGAFNYGYTF.

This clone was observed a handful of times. The CDR3: CAWSFAGGSTNEKLFF. Here the CDR3 DNA reads TGTGCCTGGAGTTTTGCAGGGGGATCAACTAATGAAAAACTGTTTTTT. The chain recombines TRBV30 with TRBJ1-4; TRBD1 aligns across 7 bases. There are 16 residues in the CDR3. Per germline, CDR1 GTSNPN and CDR2 SVGIG (reference sequence). V dropped 2 bases and J dropped 0; count of bases not matched to a gene: 6. The whole variable domain, remainder taken from reference TRBV30 and TRBJ1-4, is SQTIHQWPATLVQPVGSPLSLECTVEGTSNPNLYWYRQAAGRGLQLLFYSVGIGQISSEVPQNLSASRPQDRQFILSSKKLLLSDSGFYLCAWSFAGGSTNEKLFFGSGTQLSVL.

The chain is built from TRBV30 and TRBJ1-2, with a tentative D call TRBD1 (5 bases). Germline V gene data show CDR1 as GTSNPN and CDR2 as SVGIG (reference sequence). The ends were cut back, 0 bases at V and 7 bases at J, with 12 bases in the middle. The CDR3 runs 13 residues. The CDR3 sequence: CAWSVGFGGGYTF. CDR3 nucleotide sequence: TGTGCCTGGAGTGTAGGGTTCGGGGGTGGCTACACCTTC.

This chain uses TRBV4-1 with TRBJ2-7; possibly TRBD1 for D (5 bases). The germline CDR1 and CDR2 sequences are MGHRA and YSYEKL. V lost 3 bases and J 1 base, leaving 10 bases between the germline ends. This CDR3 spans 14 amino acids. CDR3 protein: CASSHPQGSYEQYF. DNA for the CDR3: TGCGCCAGCAGCCACCCCCAGGGATCCTACGAGCAGTACTTC.

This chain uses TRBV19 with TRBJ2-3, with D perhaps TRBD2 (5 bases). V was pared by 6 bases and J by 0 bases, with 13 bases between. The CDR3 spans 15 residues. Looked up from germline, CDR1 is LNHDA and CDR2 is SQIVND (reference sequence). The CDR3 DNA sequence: TGTGCCAGTAGACGGACTCACCCAAGCACAGATACGCAGTATTTT. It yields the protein CASRRTHPSTDTQYF.

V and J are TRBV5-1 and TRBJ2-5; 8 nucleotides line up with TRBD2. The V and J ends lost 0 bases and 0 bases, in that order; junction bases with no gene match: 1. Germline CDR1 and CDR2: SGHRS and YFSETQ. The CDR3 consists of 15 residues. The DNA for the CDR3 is TGCGCCAGCAGCTTGGGCGGGGGGAACCAAGAGACCCAGTACTTC. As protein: CASSLGGGNQETQYF. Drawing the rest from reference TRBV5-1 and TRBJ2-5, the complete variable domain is KAGVTQTPRYLIKTRGQQVTLSCSPISGHRSVSWYQQTPGQGLQFLFEYFSETQRNKGNFPGRFSGRQFSNSRSEMNVSTLELGDSALYLCASSLGGGNQETQYFGPGTRLLVL.

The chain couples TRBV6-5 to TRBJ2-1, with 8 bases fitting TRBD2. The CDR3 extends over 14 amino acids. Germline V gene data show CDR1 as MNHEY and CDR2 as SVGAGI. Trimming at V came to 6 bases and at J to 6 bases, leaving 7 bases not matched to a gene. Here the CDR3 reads CASSGGGNVNEQFF. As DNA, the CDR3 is TGTGCCAGCAGCGGGGGGGGTAATGTCAATGAGCAGTTCTTC.

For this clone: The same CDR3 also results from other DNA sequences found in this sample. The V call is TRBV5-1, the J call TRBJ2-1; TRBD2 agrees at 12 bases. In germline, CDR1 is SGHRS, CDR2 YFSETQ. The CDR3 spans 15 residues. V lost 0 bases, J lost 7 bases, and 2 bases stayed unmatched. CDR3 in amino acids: CASSLELAGGNEQFF. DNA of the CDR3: TGCGCCAGCAGCTTGGAACTAGCGGGGGGTAATGAGCAGTTCTTC. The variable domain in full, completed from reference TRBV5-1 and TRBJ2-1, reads KAGVTQTPRYLIKTRGQQVTLSCSPISGHRSVSWYQQTPGQGLQFLFEYFSETQRNKGNFPGRFSGRQFSNSRSEMNVSTLELGDSALYLCASSLELAGGNEQFFGPGTRLTVL.

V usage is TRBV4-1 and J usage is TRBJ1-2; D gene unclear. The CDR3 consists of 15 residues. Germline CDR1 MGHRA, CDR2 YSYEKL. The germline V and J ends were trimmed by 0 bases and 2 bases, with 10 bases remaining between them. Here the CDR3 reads CASSQDVNTNYGYTF. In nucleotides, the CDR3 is TGCGCCAGCAGCCAAGATGTTAACACCAACTATGGCTACACCTTC.

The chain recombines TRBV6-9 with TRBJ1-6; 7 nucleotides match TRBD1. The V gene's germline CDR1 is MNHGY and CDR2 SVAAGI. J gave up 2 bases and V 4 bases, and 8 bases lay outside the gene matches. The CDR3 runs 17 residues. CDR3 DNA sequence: TGTGCCAGCAGTTCCCTCGAGGGGGCCACCTATAATTCACCCCTCCACTTT. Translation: CASSSLEGATYNSPLHF.

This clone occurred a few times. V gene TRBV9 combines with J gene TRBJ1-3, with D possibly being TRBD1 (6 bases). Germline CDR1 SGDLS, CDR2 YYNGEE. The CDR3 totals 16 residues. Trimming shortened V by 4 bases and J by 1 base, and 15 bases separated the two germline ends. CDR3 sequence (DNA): TGTGCCAGCAGCCCCCGGACAGCCAGTTCTGGAAACACCATATATTTT. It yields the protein CASSPRTASSGNTIYF.

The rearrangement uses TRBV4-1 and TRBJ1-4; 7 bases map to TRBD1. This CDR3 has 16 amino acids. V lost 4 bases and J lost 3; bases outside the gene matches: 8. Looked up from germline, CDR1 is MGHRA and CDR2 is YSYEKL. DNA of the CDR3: TGCGCCAGCAGCCTAAGCCCGGGACAGTCTAATGAAAAACTGTTTTTT. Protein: CASSLSPGQSNEKLFF.

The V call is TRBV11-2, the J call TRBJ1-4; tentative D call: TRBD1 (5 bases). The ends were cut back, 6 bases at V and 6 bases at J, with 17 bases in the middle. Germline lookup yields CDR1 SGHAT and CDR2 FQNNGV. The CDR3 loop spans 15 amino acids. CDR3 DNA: TGTGCCAGCAGTTTGCGGCTTCAAGGGGATGAAAAACTGTTTTTT. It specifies CASSLRLQGDEKLFF. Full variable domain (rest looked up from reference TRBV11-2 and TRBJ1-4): EAGVAQSPRYKIIEKRQSVAFWCNPISGHATLYWYQQILGQGPKLLIQFQNNGVVDDSQLPKDRFSAERLKGVDSTLKIQPAKLEDSAVYLCASSLRLQGDEKLFFGSGTQLSVL.

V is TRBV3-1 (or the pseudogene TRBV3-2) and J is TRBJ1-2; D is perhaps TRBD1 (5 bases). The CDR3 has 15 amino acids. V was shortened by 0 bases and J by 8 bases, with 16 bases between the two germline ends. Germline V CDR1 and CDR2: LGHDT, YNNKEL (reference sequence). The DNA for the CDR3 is TGTGCCAGCAGCCAAGATGTGGGCGGGAGGGACGGCTACACCTTC. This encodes CASSQDVGGRDGYTF.

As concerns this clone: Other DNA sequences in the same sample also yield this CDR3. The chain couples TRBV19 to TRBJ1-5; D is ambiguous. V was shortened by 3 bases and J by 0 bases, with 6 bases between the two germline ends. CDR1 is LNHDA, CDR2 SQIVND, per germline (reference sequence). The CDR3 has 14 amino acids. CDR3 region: CASSMRSSNQPQHF. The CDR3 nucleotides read TGTGCCAGTAGTATGAGATCTAGCAATCAGCCCCAGCATTTT.

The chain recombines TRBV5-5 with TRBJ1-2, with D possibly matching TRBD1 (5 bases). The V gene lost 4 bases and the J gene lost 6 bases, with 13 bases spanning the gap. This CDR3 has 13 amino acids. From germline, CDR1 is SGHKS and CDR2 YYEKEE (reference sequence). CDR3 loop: CASSLRGWHGYTF. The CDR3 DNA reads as TGTGCCAGCAGCCTACGGGGGTGGCATGGCTACACCTTC.

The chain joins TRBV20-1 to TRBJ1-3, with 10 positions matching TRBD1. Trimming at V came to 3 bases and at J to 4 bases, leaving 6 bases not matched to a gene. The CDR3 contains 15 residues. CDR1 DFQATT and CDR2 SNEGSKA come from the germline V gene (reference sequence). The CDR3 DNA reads TGCAGTGCTAGTCCGGGACAGGGGTTAGGAAACACCATATATTTT. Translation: CSASPGQGLGNTIYF.

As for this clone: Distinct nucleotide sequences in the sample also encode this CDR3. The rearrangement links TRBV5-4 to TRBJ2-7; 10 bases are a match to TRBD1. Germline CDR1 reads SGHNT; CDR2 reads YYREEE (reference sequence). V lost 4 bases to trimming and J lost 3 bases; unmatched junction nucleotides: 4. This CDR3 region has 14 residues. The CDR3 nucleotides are TGTGCCAGCAGCACGCGGACAGGGGGCTACGAGCAGTACTTC. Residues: CASSTRTGGYEQYF.

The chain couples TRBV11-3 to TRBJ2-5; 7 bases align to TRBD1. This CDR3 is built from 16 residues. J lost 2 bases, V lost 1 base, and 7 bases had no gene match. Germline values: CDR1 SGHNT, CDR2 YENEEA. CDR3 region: CASSLGGPGQQETQYF. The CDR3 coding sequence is TGTGCCAGCAGCTTAGGGGGACCGGGACAGCAAGAGACCCAGTACTTC.

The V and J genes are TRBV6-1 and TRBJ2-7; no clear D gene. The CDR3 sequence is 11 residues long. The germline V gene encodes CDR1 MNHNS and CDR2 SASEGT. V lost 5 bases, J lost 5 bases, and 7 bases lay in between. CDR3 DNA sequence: TGTGCCAGCAGTATGAGAGACGAGCAGTACTTC. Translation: CASSMRDEQYF.